This TCR beta chain was sequenced during a study of identical twins. TCRdb fed the 5' RACE reads into MiXCR, producing one record per CDR3 protein. The repertoire includes around 530,000 distinct CDR3 sequences, nearly 15% of them detected once, and more than 0.4% sits in the top ten. Ten or more counts support this clonotype. The V and J ends lost 3 bases and 6 bases respectively, with 5 bases between them. CDR3 length: 11 amino acids. This sample was shared with a second study, whose subject was yellow fever vaccine responses in identical twins.

The sequencing sample was made of CD4+ T cells sorted from blood. V is TRBV12-3 or TRBV12-4 and J is TRBJ1-2; D unclear. The sequence came from a woman younger than 30 in good health. CDR3 in DNA: TGTGCCAGCAGTTTTTTGGATGGCTACACCTTC. Its translation is CASSFLDGYTF.